The rows below give T cell receptor beta chains drawn from one sample of a study of blood T cell repertoires in COVID-19. The protocol was immunoSEQ multiplex PCR, while the TCRdb copy is restricted to in-frame clones and leaves out a portion. The sample shows hundreds of thousands of clones, roughly 85% of them seen only once. The sequenced sample was peripheral blood. All receptors derive from a woman between 35 and 50 years old with active or convalescent COVID-19. Each CDR3 is given with its conserved first and last residue. A D gene is named only where the DNA matches it firmly. A row's size may be missing; if present it is once, few, many or a size class.

D: TRBD2
V: TRBV19
J: TRBJ2-1
size: -
DNA: TGTGCCAGTAGTACCAGCGGGACTAGTTTCAATGAGCAGTTCTTC
CDR3: CASSTSGTSFNEQFF

D: -
V: TRBV6-4
J: TRBJ1-2
size: -
DNA: TGTGCCAGCAGTGACGCGGGGGGGAGAGGCTACACCTTC
CDR3: CASSDAGGRGYTF

D: -
V: TRBV7-3
J: TRBJ1-2
size: -
DNA: TGTGCCAGCAGCTTTGAAGGGAGTAACTATGGCTACACCTTC
CDR3: CASSFEGSNYGYTF

D: -
V: TRBV19
J: TRBJ1-5
size: -
DNA: TGTGCCAGTAGTATGGTTGCTATTAGCAATCAGCCCCAGCATTTT
CDR3: CASSMVAISNQPQHF

D: -
V: TRBV24-1
J: TRBJ1-6
size: -
DNA: TGTGCCACCAGTGGAGGACAGAACAATTCACCCCTCCACTTT
CDR3: CATSGGQNNSPLHF

D: -
V: TRBV18
J: TRBJ2-3
size: -
DNA: TGTGCCAGCTCCCATACCTCGTCGGGTGGCACGCAGTATTTT
CDR3: CASSHTSSGGTQYF

D: -
V: TRBV12-3/TRBV12-4
J: TRBJ1-2
size: -
DNA: TGTGCCAGCAGTTTCCAGGGTGAGGCTGGCTACACCTTC
CDR3: CASSFQGEAGYTF

D: TRBD1
V: TRBV24-1
J: TRBJ1-2
size: -
DNA: TGTGCCACCAGTGATTTTGGACAGGCGGACTATGGCTACACCTTC
CDR3: CATSDFGQADYGYTF

D: TRBD2
V: TRBV7-9
J: TRBJ2-2
size: -
DNA: TGTGCCAGCAGCTTAAGCTCGCTAGCGGGAGTCGACACCGGGGAGCTGTTTTTT
CDR3: CASSLSSLAGVDTGELFF

D: -
V: TRBV6-5
J: TRBJ2-1
size: -
DNA: TGTGCCAGCAGTCACAATAGACTACAAGGTGAGCAGTTCTTC
CDR3: CASSHNRLQGEQFF

D: TRBD1
V: TRBV29-1
J: TRBJ1-1
size: -
DNA: TGCAGCGTTGCCCTCATCCGAATAACAGGGGCCGGCGTGAACACTGAAGCTTTCTTT
CDR3: CSVALIRITGAGVNTEAFF

D: TRBD1
V: TRBV7-2
J: TRBJ1-5
size: few
DNA: TGTGCCAGCACCGGGACAGGTGATTTTAATCAGCCCCAGCATTTT
CDR3: CASTGTGDFNQPQHF

D: -
V: TRBV24-1
J: TRBJ1-5
size: -
DNA: TGTGCCACCAGTTTCTCTGTCAATCAGCCCCAGCATTTT
CDR3: CATSFSVNQPQHF

D: TRBD2
V: TRBV24-1
J: TRBJ2-2
size: -
DNA: TGTGCCACCAGTGTCTGGCGGGAGGGCAGCACCGGGGAGCTGTTTTTT
CDR3: CATSVWREGSTGELFF

D: -
V: TRBV19
J: TRBJ2-7
size: -
DNA: TGTGCCAGTAGTCCTCATGCGACAGCGCCCTACGAGCAGTACTTC
CDR3: CASSPHATAPYEQYF

D: -
V: TRBV23-1
J: TRBJ1-1
size: -
DNA: TGCGCCAGCAGTCGAAATCCCGGCCCCCAGGCCTACACTGAAGCTTTCTTT
CDR3: CASSRNPGPQAYTEAFF

D: -
V: TRBV12-3/TRBV12-4
J: TRBJ2-1
size: -
DNA: TGTGCCAGCAGACCAACAGGGTCCAATGAGCAGTTCTTC
CDR3: CASRPTGSNEQFF

D: TRBD1
V: TRBV19
J: TRBJ2-7
size: -
DNA: TGTGCCAGTAGTACCGGGACAGGGACGTCCTACGAGCAGTACTTC
CDR3: CASSTGTGTSYEQYF

D: TRBD2
V: TRBV11-3
J: TRBJ2-1
size: many
DNA: TGTGCCAGCACCGACCGGGCGGCGGGAGGGCCTAACAATGAGCAGTTCTTC
CDR3: CASTDRAAGGPNNEQFF

D: -
V: TRBV25-1
J: TRBJ1-5
size: -
DNA: TGTGCCAGCAGTGAGGATGGGCGGGGCAATCAGCCCCAGCATTTT
CDR3: CASSEDGRGNQPQHF

D: TRBD1
V: TRBV19
J: TRBJ2-7
size: -
DNA: TGTGCCAGTAGTATGGGGACAGGGGCCTACGAGCAGTACTTC
CDR3: CASSMGTGAYEQYF

D: TRBD1
V: TRBV7-2
J: TRBJ2-2
size: once
DNA: TGTGCCAGCAGCTCAGAGATCCGGGACAGGCTCGGGTTTTTT
CDR3: CASSSEIRDRLGFF

D: -
V: TRBV28
J: TRBJ2-5
size: -
DNA: TGTGCCAGCAGTTTGATATTGTCGATGCAGGGCCAAGAGACCCAGTACTTC
CDR3: CASSLILSMQGQETQYF

D: TRBD1
V: TRBV3-1/TRBV3-2
J: TRBJ2-7
size: -
DNA: TGTGCCAGCAGTGCGAGGGACAGGGGGCTTCACGAGCAGTACTTC
CDR3: CASSARDRGLHEQYF

D: -
V: TRBV9
J: TRBJ1-3
size: -
DNA: TGTGCCAGCAGCGGCAGGGCGAACACCATATATTTT
CDR3: CASSGRANTIYF

D: TRBD1
V: TRBV5-8
J: TRBJ1-2
size: -
DNA: TGTGCCAGCAGCCGAACCGGCACAGGGGCCGGGGGCTACACCTTC
CDR3: CASSRTGTGAGGYTF

D: TRBD2
V: TRBV27
J: TRBJ2-2
size: -
DNA: TGTGCCAGCGGCCGCTGGGCAACTAGCGGGGGAGAGGAGCTGTTTTTT
CDR3: CASGRWATSGGEELFF

D: -
V: TRBV15
J: TRBJ2-7
size: -
DNA: TGTGCCACCAGCAGCCTTCCAGGGAATTGGCAGAACGAGCAGTACTTC
CDR3: CATSSLPGNWQNEQYF

D: TRBD1
V: TRBV19
J: TRBJ2-5
size: -
DNA: TGTGCCAGTAGTATAAGGTCGGAGGCGAGGACAGGGGGGCTAGTCGGAGAGACCCAGTACTTC
CDR3: CASSIRSEARTGGLVGETQYF